The present TCR beta chain was sequenced within a study of blood T cell repertoires in COVID-19. Study-wide context: PBMCs, B-cell-depleted T cells, or T cells were the source of the cDNA or gDNA that made up the material.

TCRdb's copy holds only in-frame clones and misses some; the assay was immunoSEQ multiplex PCR. The sample lists fewer than 150,000 clones, 87% occurring once. Germline CDR1 is LGHDT and CDR2 is YNNKEL (reference sequence). The CDR3 consists of 16 residues. V was pared by 2 bases and J by 0 bases, with 3 bases of the junction left unmatched. The sequence derives from a human donor in a cohort sampled during active COVID-19. The sample consisted of peripheral blood. The gene calls are TRBV3-1 (or the pseudogene TRBV3-2) and TRBJ1-4, with 7 bases lining up with TRBD1. In nucleotides, the CDR3 is TGTGCCAGCAGCCAATCAGGGGGTACAACTAATGAAAAACTGTTTTTT. Translation gives CASSQSGGTTNEKLFF.